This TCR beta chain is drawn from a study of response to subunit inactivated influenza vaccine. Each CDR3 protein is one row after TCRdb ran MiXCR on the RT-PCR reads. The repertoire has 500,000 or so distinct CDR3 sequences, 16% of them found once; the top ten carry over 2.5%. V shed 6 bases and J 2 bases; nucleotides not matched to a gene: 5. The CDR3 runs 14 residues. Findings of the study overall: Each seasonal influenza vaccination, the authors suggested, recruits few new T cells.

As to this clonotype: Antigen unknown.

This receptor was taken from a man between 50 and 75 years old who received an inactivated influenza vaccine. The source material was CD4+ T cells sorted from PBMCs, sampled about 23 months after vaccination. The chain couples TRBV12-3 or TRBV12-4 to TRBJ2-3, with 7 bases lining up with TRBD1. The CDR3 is CASRNRGNTDTQYF. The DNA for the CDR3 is TGTGCCAGCAGAAACAGGGGCAACACAGATACGCAGTATTTT.